Listed below are T cell receptor beta chains from one sample, sequenced in a study of cytomegalovirus exposure and HLA in healthy donors. The repertoire was sequenced with immunoSEQ multiplex PCR; TCRdb's copy has only in-frame clones and lacks some. This table has a few hundred thousand clones, roughly 90% appearing once. Sequences were obtained from PBMCs. These receptors were obtained from a man between 18 and 29 years old in good health and CMV-seropositive. Each CDR3 is given with its conserved first and last residue. A D gene is named only where the DNA matches it firmly. Not every row has a clone size; where given, it reads once, few, many or a size class.

-	TRBV6-1	-	TRBJ1-3	CASSEQLSRRSVRSGNTIYF	TGTGCCAGCAGTGAACAATTGAGCAGACGGAGCGTCCGCTCTGGAAACACCATATATTTT
-	TRBV5-1	TRBD1	TRBJ2-1	CASSPEGGSQFF	TGCGCCAGCAGCCCCGAAGGGGGCTCGCAGTTCTTC
-	TRBV2	TRBD2	TRBJ2-1	CASSEDSGANNEQFF	TGTGCCAGCAGTGAGGATAGCGGGGCTAACAATGAGCAGTTCTTC
few	TRBV5-1	TRBD1	TRBJ1-2	CASSPTGDGYTF	TGCGCCAGCAGCCCGACAGGGGATGGCTACACCTTC
-	TRBV9	-	TRBJ2-1	CASSADVLSDEQFF	TGTGCCAGCAGCGCGGACGTTCTATCGGATGAGCAGTTCTTC
-	TRBV29-1	TRBD1	TRBJ1-3	CSVETQGFGNTIYF	TGCAGCGTTGAGACACAGGGGTTTGGAAACACCATATATTTT
-	TRBV7-9	-	TRBJ2-3	CASSLIGSDPDTQYF	TGTGCCAGCAGCTTGATCGGGAGCGATCCGGATACGCAGTATTTT
-	TRBV7-9	-	TRBJ2-1	CASSPPVLLLDEQFF	TGTGCCAGCAGCCCGCCGGTCCTTCTTCTCGATGAGCAGTTCTTC
-	TRBV7-2	TRBD1	TRBJ2-5	CASSWGQGKQETQYF	TGTGCCAGCAGCTGGGGACAGGGTAAACAAGAGACCCAGTACTTC
-	TRBV19	TRBD2	TRBJ2-1	CASSPPGKLAGSYNEQFF	TGTGCCAGTAGTCCCCCGGGGAAACTAGCGGGATCCTACAATGAGCAGTTCTTC
few	TRBV10-3	-	TRBJ1-1	CAIRNSREAAEAFF	TGTGCCATCAGAAATTCTAGAGAGGCAGCTGAAGCTTTCTTT
-	TRBV7-9	-	TRBJ2-5	CASSLLAAGGETQYF	TGTGCCAGCAGCTTATTGGCGGCAGGGGGGGAGACCCAGTACTTC
-	TRBV5-1	-	TRBJ2-2	CASSLGMQGTGELFF	TGCGCCAGCAGCTTGGGTATGCAGGGGACCGGGGAGCTGTTTTTT
-	TRBV20-1	TRBD2	TRBJ2-2	CGSGGDGELFF	TGCGGCTCGGGGGGTGACGGGGAGCTGTTTTTT
-	TRBV10-3	TRBD2	TRBJ2-1	CAISEQLADHGAEQFF	TGTGCCATCAGTGAGCAGCTAGCGGACCACGGTGCTGAGCAGTTCTTC
-	TRBV10-3	TRBD2	TRBJ2-1	CATVAGGDYNEQFF	TGTGCCACCGTAGCGGGGGGGGACTACAATGAGCAGTTCTTC
-	TRBV6-1	TRBD2	TRBJ2-3	CASQALGGSGDTQYF	TGTGCCAGCCAAGCCCTTGGCGGGAGCGGGGATACGCAGTATTTT
-	TRBV4-1	-	TRBJ2-2	CASSQSNTGELFF	TGCGCCAGCAGCCAATCGAACACCGGGGAGCTGTTTTTT
-	TRBV18	-	TRBJ1-5	CASSRGENQPQHF	TGTGCCAGCTCCCGGGGGGAAAATCAGCCCCAGCATTTT
-	TRBV27	TRBD2	TRBJ2-5	CASSLSRGSGVETQYF	TGTGCCAGCAGTTTATCGCGCGGGAGCGGTGTAGAGACCCAGTACTTC
-	TRBV7-8	-	TRBJ2-3	CASSFHFADTQYF	TGTGCCAGCAGCTTCCACTTTGCAGATACGCAGTATTTT
once	TRBV5-6	TRBD1	TRBJ1-5	CASSTRGHSNQPQHF	TGTGCCAGCAGCACCAGGGGGCATAGCAATCAGCCCCAGCATTTT
-	TRBV10-3	TRBD1	TRBJ2-3	CASYGQGMGEDTQYF	TGTGCCAGCTACGGACAGGGGATGGGGGAAGATACGCAGTATTTT
few	TRBV7-2	-	TRBJ1-2	CASSLRFGANYGYTF	TGTGCCAGCAGCTTAAGGTTCGGAGCTAACTATGGCTACACCTTC
-	TRBV4-1	-	TRBJ1-2	CASSHPGANYGYTF	TGCGCCAGCAGCCACCCGGGGGCTAACTATGGCTACACCTTC
-	TRBV5-1	TRBD2	TRBJ2-1	CASGRTSGGNEQFF	TGCGCCAGCGGTAGGACTAGTGGTGGCAATGAGCAGTTCTTC
-	TRBV4-1	-	TRBJ1-3	CASSQPDRPSGNTIYF	TGCGCCAGCAGCCAGCCGGACAGACCGTCTGGAAACACCATATATTTT